This T cell receptor beta chain came from a study of a mutant IDH1 vaccine in newly diagnosed glioma. Overall study context: Every participant had undergone radiotherapy, temozolomide, or both before, and most underwent both.

The CDR3 extends over 17 amino acids. Trimming removed 2 bases from V and 3 bases from J; junction bases left unmatched: 7. From germline, CDR1 is LNHDA and CDR2 SQIVND (reference sequence). Specified time point: baseline, week 1 (first vaccination visit). Treatment noted: pre-vaccination baseline after standard-of-care therapy. New WHO grade 3 or 4 astrocytomas that were IDH1-mutant and ATRX-lost had been found in donors. Sequencing used immunoSEQ multiplex PCR; TCRdb keeps in-frame clones, though not all of them. The sample includes 99,000 or so clones, around 90% of them seen just once. General study points: Apparently, pseudoprogression bore no relation to changes among the top peripheral T cell clonotypes.

As to this clone: Its antigen remains unknown.

V gene TRBV19 combines with J gene TRBJ2-3, with 11 bases identical to TRBD2. This clonotype was obtained from a woman in her 50s with glioma. Material: PBMCs, obtained from a glioma patient treated with radiotherapy, temozolomide or both. In nucleotides, the CDR3 is TGTGCCAGTAGTATATTGCCACTAGCGGGAGTAACAGATACGCAGTATTTT. It codes for CASSILPLAGVTDTQYF.